The T cell receptor beta chain under discussion was sequenced for a study of T cell repertoires in cytomegalovirus infection. Study background: It was the public TCR beta signatures that indicated both CMV infection and matching HLA type.

Trimming stripped 6 bases from V and 0 bases from J, with 12 bases between. The CDR3 length is 15 residues. The germline V gene encodes CDR1 MNHEY and CDR2 SVGEGT. Study results and caveats: In two of eight donors, the top clonotype was HLA-C-restricted CMV-specific.

TCRdb recomputed calls from the reads with MiXCR, one row per CDR3 protein. This sample has 450,000 to 650,000 distinct CDR3 sequences, with about 39% found just once. This clonotype has just a few counts. What it recognizes is unknown. The chain has TRBV6-2 or TRBV6-3 and TRBJ1-3, with D possibly matching TRBD1 (6 bases). This clonotype originated in a human donor in good health (CMV status not recorded). Some clones in this sample may be carry-over from other donors' samples. Sample: cultured PBMCs, taken from culture after CMV antigen stimulation. The CDR3 DNA reads as TGTGCCAGCAGCTCCGGGACATTCTCTGGAAACACCATATATTTT. Encoded protein: CASSSGTFSGNTIYF.